This entry lists 12 T cell receptor beta chains sequenced from one sample in a study of blood T cells in healthy people across ages. Together with a sample-barcoded 5' primer, a J-beta primer mix was included in a second PCR lasting roughly 6 to 12 cycles. MiXCR, applied by TCRdb to the 5' RACE reads, yields one record per CDR3 protein. Among fewer than 1 million distinct CDR3 sequences listed, around 45% were seen once. Specimen: blood. These receptors originate from a man in his sixties in good health.

The J gene is TRBJ2-5, the V gene TRBV27; a possible D gene is TRBD2 (5 bases). The V end lost 6 bases, the J end lost 2 bases, and 16 bases lay between the germline ends. CDR1 is MNHEY, CDR2 SMNVEV, per germline (reference sequence). The CDR3 is 15 residues long. In DNA form, the CDR3 reads TGTGCCAGCAGCACCAGCCCGGAGGATCAAGAGACCCAGTACTTC. Translated: CASSTSPEDQETQYF.

For the CDR3, the DNA is TGTGCCAGCAGTACAGGGGGAAACATTCAGTACTTC. Protein sequence: CASSTGGNIQYF. This chain links TRBV6-6 with TRBJ2-4, with 8 bases that match TRBD1. Looked up from germline, CDR1 is MNHNY and CDR2 is SVGAGI (reference sequence). The CDR3 runs to 12 residues. The trim removed 5 bases at V and 6 bases at J, leaving 0 bases unmatched.

In this sample, this clonotype turned up a few times. The chain uses TRBV11-2 and TRBJ1-3, with no clear D. The CDR3 consists of 14 residues. Per the germline V gene, CDR1 is SGHAT and CDR2 is FQNNGV. With 3 bases removed from V and 2 bases from J, the gap between germline ends came to 8 bases. Here the CDR3 reads CASSLVNTGNTIYF. The CDR3 DNA follows: TGTGCCAGCAGCTTGGTCAATACTGGAAACACCATATATTTT.

This chain links TRBV18 with TRBJ2-2, with D uncertain. Germline-derived CDR1 and CDR2 are KGHSH and LQKENI. The CDR3 is 15 residues long. The V and J ends lost 3 bases and 4 bases respectively, with 12 bases between them. For the CDR3, the DNA is TGTGCCAGCTCACCTTCAGGCAGGAGCACCGGGGAGCTGTTTTTT. Amino acids: CASSPSGRSTGELFF.

The V gene is TRBV10-3, the J gene TRBJ1-1; D is unresolved. The CDR3 has 12 residues. Germline CDR1 is ENHRY and CDR2 is SYGVKD. Trimming took 0 bases from V and 11 from J, leaving 10 bases between them. CDR3 sequence: CAISESRGSAFF. CDR3 DNA: TGTGCCATCAGTGAGTCTCGGGGTAGTGCTTTCTTT.

The chain uses TRBV6-6 and TRBJ1-2; D perhaps matches TRBD1 (6 bases). The V end was cut by 4 bases, the J end by 2 bases, with 17 bases between. The CDR3 runs 16 residues. CDR1 and CDR2 (germline): MNHNY, SVGAGI (reference sequence). The CDR3 DNA follows: TGTGCCAGCAGTTCCGGACAGACCCGGGCGAACTATGGCTACACCTTC. Translated, it gives CASSSGQTRANYGYTF.

This clonotype has more than one count but fewer than ten. This sequence joins TRBV10-3 and TRBJ1-1; 9 nucleotides agree with TRBD1. Germline V gene data show CDR1 as ENHRY and CDR2 as SYGVKD. With 4 bases clipped from V and 3 bases from J, the junction kept 6 bases outside the gene matches. The CDR3 has 15 amino acids. CDR3 sequence reads: CAISVGQGFHTEAFF. CDR3 in DNA: TGTGCCATCAGTGTGGGACAGGGCTTTCACACTGAAGCTTTCTTT.

CDR3 bases: TGTGCCAGCAGCCTACAGGGGGTCAAAAACATTCAGTACTTC. Translating gives CASSLQGVKNIQYF. This chain uses TRBV7-8 with TRBJ2-4, with TRBD1 matching 8 bases. The germline CDR1 and CDR2 sequences are SGHVS and FQNEAQ. J was trimmed by 3 bases and V by 5 bases; bases with no gene match: 3. This CDR3 spans 14 amino acids.

The rearrangement links TRBV29-1 to TRBJ2-4; 9 bases align to TRBD1. This CDR3 has 16 amino acids. Germline trimming cut 2 bases from V and 13 bases from J; bases unmatched to any gene: 18. Germline-derived CDR1 and CDR2 are SQVTM and ANQGSEA. The CDR3 DNA follows: TGCAGCGTTGAAAAAATGGGGACAGGGATTTACAATGAGCAGTACTTC. This encodes CSVEKMGTGIYNEQYF.

This clonotype was detected only a few times. V usage is TRBV6-5 and J usage is TRBJ1-2; D remains unclear. Trimming pared 5 bases from V and 8 bases from J, leaving 15 bases between. Germline values: CDR1 MNHEY, CDR2 SVGAGI. The CDR3 is 13 residues long. CDR3 loop: CASSTTGRVGYTF. CDR3 DNA: TGTGCCAGCAGTACTACGGGCCGGGTCGGCTACACCTTC.

This clonotype was seen a few times. This chain joins TRBV18 and TRBJ2-1, with a possible D match to TRBD2 (5 bases). The germline V and J ends were trimmed by 2 bases and 3 bases, with 11 bases remaining between them. CDR1 is KGHSH, CDR2 LQKENI, per germline. The CDR3 is 15 residues long. In nucleotides, the CDR3 is TGTGCCAGCTCACCAGGGCGGCGGGTCTACAATGAGCAGTTCTTC. As protein: CASSPGRRVYNEQFF.

This clonotype occurred a few times. CDR3 coding DNA: TGCGCCAGCAGCTTGAGCGGGACAGGGCGTTCACCCCTCCACTTT. It translates to CASSLSGTGRSPLHF. This chain uses TRBV5-1 with TRBJ1-6; 9 bases map to TRBD1. Losses at the gene ends were 1 base for V and 9 bases for J; bases not matched to a gene: 5. The CDR3 is 15 residues long. Germline V gives CDR1 SGHRS, CDR2 YFSETQ.